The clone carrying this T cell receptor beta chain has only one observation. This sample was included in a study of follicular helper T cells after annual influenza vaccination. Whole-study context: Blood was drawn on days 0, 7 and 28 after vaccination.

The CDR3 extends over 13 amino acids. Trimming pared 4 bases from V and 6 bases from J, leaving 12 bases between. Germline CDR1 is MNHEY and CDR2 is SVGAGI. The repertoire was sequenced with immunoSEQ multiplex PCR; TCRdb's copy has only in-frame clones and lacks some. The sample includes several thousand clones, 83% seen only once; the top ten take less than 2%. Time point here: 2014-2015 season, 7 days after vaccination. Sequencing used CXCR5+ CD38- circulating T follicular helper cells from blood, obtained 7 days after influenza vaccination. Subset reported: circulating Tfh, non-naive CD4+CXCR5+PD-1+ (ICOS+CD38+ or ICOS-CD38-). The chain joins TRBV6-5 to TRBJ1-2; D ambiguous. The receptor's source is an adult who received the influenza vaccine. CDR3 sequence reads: CASSLKPPHGYTF. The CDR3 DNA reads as TGTGCCAGCAGTTTAAAACCGCCCCATGGCTACACCTTC.